This T cell receptor beta chain came from a study of blood T cell repertoires in COVID-19. Some clones are missing from TCRdb's copy, which holds only in-frame ones; the method was immunoSEQ multiplex PCR. Here the sample spans a few hundred thousand clones, roughly 91% being singletons. The germline V gene encodes CDR1 SGHRS and CDR2 YFSETQ. V was clipped by 0 bases and J by 6 bases, with 10 bases between them. The length of the CDR3 is 14 residues. The sequence was collected from a woman aged 50 to 60 who had been exposed to COVID-19. This chain uses TRBV5-1 with TRBJ1-3, with TRBD1 as a possible D gene (5 bases). Sequenced: PBMCs or T cells enriched from blood (not recorded which). The CDR3 spells CASSLAGDVNTIYF. The DNA for the CDR3 is TGCGCCAGCAGCTTGGCGGGGGATGTAAACACCATATATTTT.